This entry lists 22 T cell receptor beta chains sequenced from one sample in a study of blood T cells in healthy people across ages. Next came a second PCR, run for about 6 to 12 cycles, which used a sample-barcoded 5' primer along with a J-beta primer mix. TCRdb itself ran the 5' RACE reads through MiXCR, one entry per CDR3 protein. Here the sample spans more than 800,000 distinct CDR3 sequences, 25% to 35% being singletons. Sequences were obtained from blood. Receptor source: a woman over 75 in good health.

Ten or more counts support this clonotype. The rearrangement links TRBV20-1 to TRBJ2-3; D possibly uses TRBD1 or TRBD2 (7 bases each). V was clipped by 1 base and J by 1 base, with 21 bases between them. This CDR3 is 18 amino acids long. CDR1 and CDR2 (germline): DFQATT, SNEGSKA (reference sequence). CDR3 sequence reads: CSARARGDRLAGTDTQYF. The CDR3 DNA is TGCAGTGCTAGAGCCAGAGGGGACAGACTAGCCGGCACAGATACGCAGTATTTT.

This clonotype was counted only a few times. This may come from a read error, since a much larger clone is one base off. The V call is TRBV20-1, the J call TRBJ2-7; the D is unclear. This CDR3 is built from 10 residues. With 5 bases removed from V and 7 bases from J, the gap between germline ends came to 9 bases. Germline lookup yields CDR1 DFQATT and CDR2 SNEGSKA (reference sequence). The CDR3 is CSAGKNEQYF. For the CDR3, the DNA is TGCAGTGCTGGAAAGAATGAGCAGTACTTC.

Of note for this clonotype: One end of the junction varies from germline; a read error may be responsible. The gene calls are TRBV6-2 or TRBV6-3 and TRBJ2-1, with 13 bases that match TRBD2. CDR3 length equals 16 residues. The V gene's germline CDR1 is MNHEY and CDR2 SVGEGT. CDR3 DNA sequence: TGTGCCAGCAGTTACCCATGGACTAGCGGGAGCAATAAGCAGTTCTTC. Translation: CASSYPWTSGSNKQFF.

This clonotype was recorded many times. J is TRBJ2-6 and V is TRBV20-1, with a possible D match to TRBD1 (5 bases). CDR3 length equals 14 residues. Trimming removed 4 bases at V and 8 bases at J, with 15 bases between. The germline gives CDR1 DFQATT, CDR2 SNEGSKA (reference sequence). CDR3 in DNA: TGCAGTGCTAATGGGGCCTACGGTACCAACGTCCTGACTTTC. Translated: CSANGAYGTNVLTF.

This clonotype was found many times. V is TRBV7-9 and J is TRBJ1-2, with D uncertain. The CDR3 is made up of 13 amino acids. Trimming left V 3 bases short and J 8 bases short, with 13 bases between. Germline V gene lookup returns CDR1 SEHNR and CDR2 FQNEAQ (reference sequence). CDR3 region: CASSLGLREGYTF. CDR3 in DNA: TGTGCCAGCAGCTTGGGCCTTAGGGAAGGCTACACCTTC.

The J gene is TRBJ2-1, the V gene TRBV9, with 8 positions matching TRBD1. Germline V gene data show CDR1 as SGDLS and CDR2 as YYNGEE. The CDR3 spans 16 residues. The trim removed 4 bases at V and 4 bases at J, leaving 10 bases unmatched. CDR3 region: CASSSRSGGRYNEQFF. CDR3 nucleotides: TGTGCCAGCAGCTCCCGATCAGGGGGCAGGTACAATGAGCAGTTCTTC.

The genes are TRBV7-2 and TRBJ2-5; TRBD1 aligns across 8 bases. The J call may be mistaken, given a closer DNA end match to TRBJ2-7. Looked up from germline, CDR1 is SGHTA and CDR2 is FQGNSA. There are 16 residues in the CDR3. The CDR3 sequence is CASSLGRTGGAYEQYF. DNA of the CDR3: TGTGCCAGCAGCTTAGGCCGAACAGGGGGAGCCTACGAGCAGTACTTC.

This clonotype was observed many times. The genes are TRBV7-9 and TRBJ1-2, with unresolved D. Trimming pared 1 base from V and 5 bases from J, leaving 11 bases between. Germline V CDR1 and CDR2: SEHNR, FQNEAQ (reference sequence). This CDR3 is built from 14 residues. CDR3 in amino acids: CASSLVGTGYGYTF. In DNA, the CDR3 is TGTGCCAGCAGCTTAGTTGGCACTGGATATGGCTACACCTTC.

The sample holds many counts of this clonotype. The genes are TRBV12-3 or TRBV12-4 and TRBJ2-7; possible D gene TRBD1, 6 bases. There are 14 residues in the CDR3. The ends were cut back, 6 bases at V and 0 bases at J, with 12 bases in the middle. The chain's CDR3 is CASSQQGGSYEQYF. The CDR3 region has the DNA TGTGCCAGCAGCCAACAAGGGGGCTCCTACGAGCAGTACTTC.

Ten or more counts support this clonotype. The chain recombines TRBV12-3 or TRBV12-4 with TRBJ2-6; no firm D call. With 5 bases removed from V and 1 base from J, the gap between germline ends came to 15 bases. This CDR3 spans 17 amino acids. CDR3: CASSPSLVLSGANVLTF. The CDR3, as DNA: TGTGCCAGCAGTCCCTCCTTAGTTCTGTCTGGGGCCAACGTCCTGACTTTC.

The chain is built from TRBV20-1 and TRBJ1-1; possible D gene TRBD1, 5 bases. Germline lookup yields CDR1 DFQATT and CDR2 SNEGSKA (reference sequence). This CDR3 comprises 13 residues. CDR3 sequence (DNA): TGCGGGGCTCACACATTCCAGAACACTGAAGCTTTCTTT. Its translation: CGAHTFQNTEAFF.

To note about this clonotype: A read error may explain this, as a much larger clone is one base away. This chain uses TRBV3-1 with TRBJ2-1; a weak D match, TRBD2 (6 bases). The ends were cut back, 4 bases at V and 6 bases at J, with 19 bases in the middle. From germline, CDR1 is LGHDT and CDR2 YNNKEL (reference sequence). This CDR3 region has 16 residues. The CDR3 nucleotides read TGTGCCAGCAGCCCAAGGAGGGCTAGTTGGGGCAATGAGCAGTTCTTC. Amino acid sequence: CASSPRRASWGNEQFF.

V usage is TRBV7-2 and J usage is TRBJ2-7, with a tentative D call TRBD1 (6 bases). The CDR3 sequence is 18 residues long. Trimming removed 2 bases from V and 5 bases from J, with 25 bases in between. Germline V gene sequence: CDR1 SGHTA, CDR2 FQGNSA. The CDR3 sequence is CASSLRPPSGEIRDEQYF. The CDR3 region has the DNA TGTGCCAGCAGCTTACGGCCCCCATCAGGGGAAATCCGGGACGAGCAGTACTTC.

This chain joins TRBV10-1 and TRBJ2-5; possible D gene TRBD1, 7 bases. The last part of the DNA fits TRBJ2-7 better; the J call may be wrong. This CDR3 is 16 amino acids long. Germline-derived CDR1 and CDR2 are WNHNN and SYGVQD (reference sequence). CDR3 DNA: TGCGCCAGCAGTGAGTCAGAGGACTCAGGGGGGTACGAGCAGTACTTC. This translates into CASSESEDSGGYEQYF.

This clonotype came up a few times. This may arise from a read error, as a much more abundant clone is one base away. The V and J genes are TRBV7-9 and TRBJ2-5, with a possible D match to TRBD2 (8 bases). The CDR3 length is 15 residues. Germline lookup yields CDR1 SEHNR and CDR2 FQNEAQ (reference sequence). The CDR3 DNA sequence: TGTGCCAGCACCTTAGCGGGACAGATCCAAGAGACCCAGTACTTC. Its translation: CASTLAGQIQETQYF.

As to this clonotype: The junction departs from germline at one end; a sequencing error may be responsible. This chain connects TRBV2 to TRBJ1-4; D is unclear. CDR3 length: 20 residues. Germline V gives CDR1 SNHLY, CDR2 FYNNEI. The CDR3 is CASSARRGSLTSVRHEKRFF. The CDR3 DNA follows: TGTGCCAGCAGTGCCCGCCGTGGGAGTCTTACCTCCGTGAGACATGAAAAACGGTTTTTT.

This clonotype occurred a few times. This chain uses TRBV18 with TRBJ1-1; no definite D call. CDR3 length equals 17 residues. V was pared by 2 bases and J by 4 bases, with 20 bases between. Germline V gene sequence: CDR1 KGHSH, CDR2 LQKENI. Here the CDR3 reads CASSPIGSGSSVTEAFF. DNA of the CDR3: TGTGCCAGCTCACCAATCGGATCGGGCTCGAGTGTCACTGAAGCTTTCTTT.

This clonotype occurred many times. This sequence joins TRBV20-1 and TRBJ2-7; D remains unclear. The germline CDR1 and CDR2 sequences are DFQATT and SNEGSKA (reference sequence). This CDR3 has 12 residues. Trimming removed 0 bases at V and 4 bases at J, with 7 bases between. This CDR3 is CSARESGYEQYF. The CDR3 nucleotides read TGCAGTGCTAGAGAGTCTGGTTACGAGCAGTACTTC.

The table lists this clonotype with many counts. V gene TRBV5-1 combines with J gene TRBJ2-6; D is perhaps TRBD1 (6 bases). From germline, CDR1 is SGHRS and CDR2 YFSETQ. Trimming removed 4 bases from V and 2 bases from J, with 13 bases in between. The CDR3 consists of 16 residues. The CDR3 region is CASSMKQGTGANVLTF. For the CDR3, the DNA is TGCGCCAGCAGCATGAAACAGGGAACTGGGGCCAACGTCCTGACTTTC.

This clonotype has only a few counts. The chain has TRBV7-9 and TRBJ2-1, with TRBD2 matching over 16 bases. Germline CDR1 SEHNR, CDR2 FQNEAQ (reference sequence). This CDR3 region has 16 residues. J lost 12 bases, V lost 5 bases, and 10 bases had no gene match. The CDR3 DNA follows: TGTGCCAGCAGCGACTCTGGGACTAGCGGGGGGGCCCGGCAGTTCTTC. Its protein product is CASSDSGTSGGARQFF.

This clonotype turned up a few times. This chain connects TRBV30 to TRBJ2-7; D possibly corresponds to TRBD2 (6 bases). The CDR3 is 14 residues long. CDR1 is GTSNPN, CDR2 SVGIG, per germline (reference sequence). V dropped 5 bases and J dropped 0 bases, with 14 bases sitting between them. Here the CDR3 DNA reads TGTGCCTGGTCTCCCCCCGGGAGCTCCTACGAGCAGTACTTC. Translating it yields CAWSPPGSSYEQYF.

This clonotype came up a few times. The chain has TRBV18 and TRBJ2-3, with no clear D. Germline CDR1 reads KGHSH; CDR2 reads LQKENI. Trimming took 3 bases from V and 7 from J, leaving 14 bases between them. CDR3 length equals 14 residues. CDR3: CASSPEIGQYTQYF. In DNA, the CDR3 is TGTGCCAGCTCACCTGAGATAGGGCAATATACGCAGTATTTT.